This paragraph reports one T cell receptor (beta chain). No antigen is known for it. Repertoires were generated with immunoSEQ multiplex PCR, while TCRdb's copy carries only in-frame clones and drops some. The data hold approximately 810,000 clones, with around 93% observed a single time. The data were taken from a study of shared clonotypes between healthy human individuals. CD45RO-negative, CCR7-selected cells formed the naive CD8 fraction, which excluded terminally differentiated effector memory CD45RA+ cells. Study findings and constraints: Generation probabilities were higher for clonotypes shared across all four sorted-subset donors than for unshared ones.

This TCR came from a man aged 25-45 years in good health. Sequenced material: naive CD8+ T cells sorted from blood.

DNA of the CDR3: TGTGCCAGCTCACCACCGTACGGGAGGAACACCGGGGAGCTGTTTTTT. Protein product: CASSPPYGRNTGELFF. The chain is built from TRBV18 and TRBJ2-2, with D perhaps TRBD2 (6 bases). Germline CDR1 and CDR2: KGHSH and LQKENI. The CDR3 length is 16 residues. Trimming removed 0 bases from V and 1 base from J, with 9 bases in between.